This paragraph covers one TCR beta chain sequence. The CDR3 covers 14 residues. With 2 bases removed from V and 4 bases from J, the gap between germline ends came to 11 bases. Germline V CDR1 and CDR2: GTSNPN, SVGIG (reference sequence). Profiling relied on immunoSEQ multiplex PCR, and the TCRdb table lists in-frame clones only, not all of them. The repertoire holds some 80,000 clones, with approximately 90% as singletons. The sample originates from a study of blood T cell repertoires in COVID-19. This TCR derives from a man aged 50-60 years with COVID-19, enrolled during active disease. Sequences were obtained from peripheral blood. V and J are TRBV30 and TRBJ2-2; D is uncertain. The CDR3 nucleotides read TGTGCCTGGAGTAAGGCGAGGCCCACCGGGGAGCTGTTTTTT. Protein: CAWSKARPTGELFF.